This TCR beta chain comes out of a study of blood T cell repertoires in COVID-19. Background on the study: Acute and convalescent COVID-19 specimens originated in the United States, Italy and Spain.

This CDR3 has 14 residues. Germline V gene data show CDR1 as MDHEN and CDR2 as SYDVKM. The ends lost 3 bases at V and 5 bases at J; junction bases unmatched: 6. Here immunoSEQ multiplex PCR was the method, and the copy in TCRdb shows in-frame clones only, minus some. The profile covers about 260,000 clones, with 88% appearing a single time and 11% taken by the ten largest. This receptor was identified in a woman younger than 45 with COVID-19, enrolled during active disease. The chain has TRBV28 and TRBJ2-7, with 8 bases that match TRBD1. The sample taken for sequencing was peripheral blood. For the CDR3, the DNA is TGTGCCAGCAGTTTCGGACAGGGTCCTGACGAGCAGTACTTC. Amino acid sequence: CASSFGQGPDEQYF.